This T cell receptor beta chain was identified during a study of immune evolution from preneoplasia to lung adenocarcinoma. This CDR3 contains 15 residues. V lost 6 bases, J lost 7 bases, and 19 bases lay in between. The germline V gene encodes CDR1 MNHEY and CDR2 SVGAGI. Produced via immunoSEQ multiplex PCR; TCRdb's table is partial and in-frame only. The sample lists some 41,000 clones, around 80% occurring once. This receptor was obtained from a person aged 55-75 years with lung adenocarcinoma. The chain recombines TRBV6-5 with TRBJ2-4; weak D call: TRBD2 (6 bases). The sequenced sample consisted of FFPE invasive lung adenocarcinoma tissue. The CDR3 reads CASSSADGRGNIQYF. DNA of the CDR3: TGTGCCAGCAGCTCCGCAGACGGGAGAGGTAACATTCAGTACTTC.